This T cell receptor beta chain was obtained from a study of naive and memory T cell subsets. The SP2 primer and nested alpha and beta constant region primers amplified ligated cDNA in four rounds. TCRdb re-analysed the 5' RACE reads in MiXCR, keeping a single row per CDR3 protein. The sample records 50,000 to 65,000 distinct CDR3 sequences, around 7.3% being singletons. TCR cDNA received a 3' ligated oligonucleotide that carried a UMI. The V gene lost 0 bases and the J gene lost 4 bases, with 2 bases spanning the gap. Germline V gene lookup returns CDR1 SGHNT and CDR2 YYREEE (reference sequence). The CDR3 spans 12 residues.

This receptor was identified in a female donor in good health. This chain joins TRBV5-4 and TRBJ1-5, with unresolved D. CDR3 nucleotide sequence: TGTGCCAGCAGCTTGGATAATCAGCCCCAGCATTTT. This translates into CASSLDNQPQHF.